Below are 11 T cell receptor beta chains sequenced from a single sample in a study of shared clonotypes between healthy human individuals. Measured with immunoSEQ multiplex PCR; TCRdb has only the in-frame clones, and not every one. The repertoire has 2 million to 2.5 million clones, 85% to 95% of them found once; the top ten carry 0.35% to 0.5%. Material for sequencing was naive CD4+ T cells from PBMCs. Subset meaning: CD45RA+ positively selected. Every receptor here comes from a man aged 18-30 years in good health. Some clones in this sample may be carry-over from other donors' samples.

Here the CDR3 DNA reads TGTGCCAGTAGTACCCTGGGGGGAGCTAACTATGGCTACACCTTC. Its protein is CASSTLGGANYGYTF. The chain carries TRBV19 and TRBJ1-2; TRBD1 is a possible D gene (5 bases). V shed 4 bases and J shed 0 bases, with 12 bases lying between them. Germline V CDR1 and CDR2: LNHDA, SQIVND (reference sequence). The CDR3 has 15 residues.

The J gene is TRBJ2-2, the V gene TRBV11-1; 12 nucleotides align to TRBD2. Unmatched junction bases numbered 6, after V lost 6 bases and J lost 4 bases. Germline-derived CDR1 and CDR2 are SGHAT and FQDESV (reference sequence). The CDR3 has 16 amino acids. The CDR3 region is CASRELAGGSTGELFF. DNA of the CDR3: TGTGCCAGCAGGGAACTAGCGGGGGGAAGCACCGGGGAGCTGTTTTTT.

The count of this clone is one. The chain joins TRBV7-2 to TRBJ2-7; 8 bases are shared with TRBD1. This CDR3 contains 16 residues. Germline V lookup: CDR1 SGHTA, CDR2 FQGNSA. V shed 0 bases, J shed 3 bases, and the junction held 7 bases outside the gene matches. The CDR3 protein is CASSLAAWTGNYEQYF. In nucleotides, the CDR3 is TGTGCCAGCAGCTTAGCCGCCTGGACAGGGAACTACGAGCAGTACTTC.

This chain connects TRBV4-3 to TRBJ2-3; no definite D call. This CDR3 region has 15 residues. The V gene lost 4 bases and the J gene lost 2 bases, with 13 bases spanning the gap. CDR1 is LGHNA and CDR2 is YSLEER in the germline V gene. CDR3 loop: CASSRAVSFTDTQYF. In DNA form, the CDR3 reads TGCGCCAGCAGCCGGGCCGTTTCTTTCACAGATACGCAGTATTTT.

Comment on this clone: Within the sample, other DNA sequences also encode this same CDR3. This rearrangement joins TRBV18 to TRBJ1-1; no definite D call. Trimming removed 4 bases from V and 1 base from J, with 4 bases in between. The germline CDR1 and CDR2 sequences are KGHSH and LQKENI. This CDR3 spans 12 amino acids. The CDR3 spells CASSRPNTEAFF. The CDR3 bases are TGTGCCAGCTCACGACCGAACACTGAAGCTTTCTTT.

The rearrangement uses TRBV30 and TRBJ1-4; 8 bases match TRBD1. V shed 2 bases, J shed 5 bases, and the junction held 7 bases outside the gene matches. Germline CDR1 GTSNPN, CDR2 SVGIG (reference sequence). The CDR3 spans 15 residues. The CDR3 coding sequence is TGTGCCTGGAGTAGGGACAGGAGGCCAAATGAAAAACTGTTTTTT. It encodes CAWSRDRRPNEKLFF.

The V gene is TRBV30, the J gene TRBJ1-2; D gene ambiguous. This CDR3 contains 12 residues. Germline V gene data show CDR1 as GTSNPN and CDR2 as SVGIG (reference sequence). Trimming left V 6 bases short and J 0 bases short, with 8 bases between. The CDR3 sequence is CACGEANYGYTF. In nucleotides, the CDR3 is TGTGCCTGTGGAGAAGCTAACTATGGCTACACCTTC.

The V and J genes are TRBV6-5 and TRBJ2-7, with D possibly matching TRBD1 (6 bases). V lost 5 bases, J lost 4 bases, and 18 bases lay in between. Germline assignment: CDR1 MNHEY and CDR2 SVGAGI. There are 15 residues in the CDR3. CDR3 bases: TGTGCCAGCAGTCTCAGTCCGGGACAAGTGTACGAGCAGTACTTC. Translation: CASSLSPGQVYEQYF.

This chain links TRBV4-2 with TRBJ1-4; perhaps TRBD1 as D (6 bases). With 2 bases removed from V and 2 bases from J, the gap between germline ends came to 12 bases. The CDR3 contains 16 residues. Germline CDR1 LGHNA, CDR2 YNFKEQ. CDR3 DNA sequence: TGTGCCAGCAGCCAAAATCCTACAGGGACTAATGAAAAACTGTTTTTT. This codes for CASSQNPTGTNEKLFF.

The chain uses TRBV28 and TRBJ1-1; 7 positions match TRBD1. The germline CDR1 and CDR2 sequences are MDHEN and SYDVKM. The CDR3 is made up of 14 amino acids. V lost 3 bases and J lost 11; bases outside the gene matches: 12. The CDR3 region is CASSFGQVPPGAFF. CDR3 DNA sequence: TGTGCCAGCAGTTTCGGACAGGTCCCGCCCGGGGCTTTCTTT.

The chain couples TRBV7-2 to TRBJ2-7; maybe TRBD2 (5 bases). This CDR3 comprises 15 residues. Trimming shortened V by 2 bases and J by 0 bases, and 11 bases separated the two germline ends. Per germline, CDR1 SGHTA and CDR2 FQGNSA. CDR3 loop: CASSLSGKSSYEQYF. The CDR3 DNA follows: TGTGCCAGCAGCTTAAGCGGCAAATCCTCCTACGAGCAGTACTTC.